A single T cell receptor (beta chain) is shown here with its context. Its target is not known. The source of the sample is a study of molecular identifiers for immune sequencing clone quantification. Study-level points and caveats: Effector cells had over 99% of their molecules in clones above 20 RNA copies, while naive cells had under 1%. Same-barcode identical TCR molecules could make highly expanded clones look smaller than they are. A single cell's spiked Jurkat TCR RNA was reportedly detectable among under 1.1 million naive cells.

The ends were cut back, 11 bases at V and 10 bases at J, with 15 bases in the middle. The CDR3 length is 11 residues. Germline CDR1 SEHNR, CDR2 FQNEAQ (reference sequence). It was with previously described methods and listed TCR primers that bulk TCR libraries were made. TCRdb itself ran the PCR reads through MiXCR, one entry per CDR3 protein. The table lists about 300,000 distinct CDR3 sequences, over 20% of them singletons. The J gene is TRBJ2-1, the V gene TRBV7-9; weak D call: TRBD2 (5 bases). Sequencing was carried out using naive CD8+ T cells from blood, with Jurkat cell RNA spiked in. Subset: FACS-sorted CD8+CD4-CCR7+CD45RA+ naive T cells. This receptor was obtained from a human donor in good health. Some libraries in this study had Jurkat cell RNA spiked in. The CDR3, as DNA: TGTGCCCAAACCGGCGGACTGGAGCAGTTCTTC. Translation gives CAQTGGLEQFF.